The present TCR beta chain was sequenced within a study of cytomegalovirus exposure and HLA in healthy donors. Overall study: Assignment to the Caucasian-associated ancestry cluster applied to around four fifths of the approximately 400 genotyped donors.

A note on this clone: The antigen is unknown.

V dropped 7 bases and J dropped 1 base, with 11 bases sitting between them. The germline V gene encodes CDR1 SGDLS and CDR2 YYNGEE. This CDR3 spans 13 amino acids. General study points: While the bulk of TCR sequences proved rare, some public TCRs turned up in many donors.

PCR amplification relied on 60 Vbeta primers (plus 13 Jbeta primers). Data came from immunoSEQ multiplex PCR; TCRdb stores just in-frame clones and leaves some out. Of roughly 110,000 clones in the sample, about four fifths were seen once. The sample consisted of PBMCs. The chain employs TRBV9 and TRBJ1-1; tentatively, D is TRBD1 (6 bases). The sequence was obtained from a man aged 25-45 years in good health and CMV-seropositive. In DNA, the CDR3 is TGTGCCAGCGGGAAAGGGGGGAACACTGAAGCTTTCTTT. This translates into CASGKGGNTEAFF.